This T cell receptor beta chain was captured by sequencing in a study of CD8 T cells in ankylosing spondylitis. Study-wide results and limits: Reported data indicate significant enrichment of disease-linked clones within matched ankylosing spondylitis synovial fluid. Ankylosing spondylitis blood appeared to carry a characteristic TCR beta motif of several highly homologous variants.

Note on this clonotype: The antigen is not known.

Researchers built TCR beta libraries using quantitative 5'-RACE with molecular barcodes. Using its own MiXCR run on the 5' RACE reads, TCRdb lists one record per CDR3 protein. The sample carries 150,000 or so distinct CDR3 sequences, about 17% recorded once. Sequenced material: blood, either unsorted or a sorted T cell fraction (not recorded which). The origin of this receptor is a male donor with ankylosing spondylitis or in good health (not recorded which).

CDR3 DNA sequence: TGTGCCAGCAGGGGCTATAACACTGAAGCTTTCTTT. Translation: CASRGYNTEAFF. The rearrangement links TRBV3-1 to TRBJ1-1; D unresolved. The CDR3 contains 12 residues. Germline CDR1 LGHDT, CDR2 YNNKEL (reference sequence). V was pared by 6 bases and J by 2 bases, with 7 bases between.